These 8 T cell receptor beta chains originate from one sample sequenced in a study of identical twins. In TCRdb, the 5' RACE reads were re-called with MiXCR into one record per CDR3 protein. The sample lists around 490,000 distinct CDR3 sequences; about 22% were seen once. These data were also reused for a study on yellow fever vaccine responses in identical twins.

The sample consisted of CD4+ T cells sorted from blood. These TCRs come from a woman aged 18-35 years in good health.

This clonotype was recorded a few times. The V gene is TRBV29-1, the J gene TRBJ2-1, with D possibly called TRBD1 or TRBD2 (5 bases each). Deletions cut 3 bases from V and 0 bases from J, with 9 bases between. CDR1 SQVTM and CDR2 ANQGSEA come from the germline V gene. The CDR3 spans 14 residues. CDR3 sequence (DNA): TGCAGCGTTGACCCCGGGACCTCCTACAATGAGCAGTTCTTC. Its translation: CSVDPGTSYNEQFF.

This clonotype was picked up a small number of times. This chain links TRBV19 with TRBJ2-1, with TRBD1 as a possible D gene (6 bases). The CDR3 has 14 amino acids. Germline V gene sequence: CDR1 LNHDA, CDR2 SQIVND (reference sequence). Trimming removed 3 bases at V and 8 bases at J, with 14 bases between. For the CDR3, the DNA is TGTGCCAGTAGTATTCAGGGGATGGAATATGAGCAGTTCTTC. It translates to CASSIQGMEYEQFF.

This chain links TRBV5-1 with TRBJ1-4; TRBD1 might be the D (5 bases). Germline V gene sequence: CDR1 SGHRS, CDR2 YFSETQ. The CDR3 has 15 residues. V was trimmed by 5 bases and J by 4 bases, leaving 15 bases between them. The CDR3 DNA is TGCGCCAGCAGATCGCAGCAGGGTCTTAATGAAAAACTGTTTTTT. Encoded protein: CASRSQQGLNEKLFF.

This chain connects TRBV5-1 to TRBJ1-1, with TRBD1 matching 9 bases. The CDR3 is 15 residues long. J lost 3 bases, V lost 0 bases, and 3 bases had no gene match. Germline CDR1 SGHRS, CDR2 YFSETQ. CDR3 sequence (DNA): TGCGCCAGCAGCTTGGACGGGACAGGGCACACTGAAGCTTTCTTT. It is translated as CASSLDGTGHTEAFF.

V and J are TRBV4-1 and TRBJ2-5; TRBD2 aligns across 7 bases. The CDR3 consists of 16 residues. The trim removed 0 bases at V and 5 bases at J, leaving 9 bases unmatched. CDR1 and CDR2 from the germline V gene are MGHRA and YSYEKL. In nucleotides, the CDR3 is TGCGCCAGCAGCCAAGATTGGATAGGGACTATGGAGACCCAGTACTTC. It translates to CASSQDWIGTMETQYF.

In its sample, this clonotype was seen a few times. J is TRBJ2-3 and V is TRBV29-1, with D possibly being TRBD1 (6 bases). This CDR3 comprises 12 residues. Germline-derived CDR1 and CDR2 are SQVTM and ANQGSEA. The V end lost 0 bases, the J end lost 6 bases, and 7 bases lay between the germline ends. The CDR3 DNA reads as TGCAGCGTTGAAGAGGGGGCTGATACGCAGTATTTT. Its translation is CSVEEGADTQYF.

This clonotype was seen a handful of times. The chain uses TRBV3-1 and TRBJ2-2; D is unresolved. Per germline, CDR1 LGHDT and CDR2 YNNKEL (reference sequence). The CDR3 has 13 amino acids. Between the trimmed V and J ends, which lost 2 bases and 6 bases, there was a span of 7 bases. This CDR3 is CASSQSRSGELFF. The DNA of the CDR3 is TGTGCCAGCAGCCAATCCCGATCCGGGGAGCTGTTTTTT.

The chain joins TRBV12-3 or TRBV12-4 to TRBJ1-1, with D unclear. The CDR3 has 12 residues. The V end lost 5 bases, the J end lost 11 bases, and 15 bases lay between the germline ends. CDR3 sequence reads: CASSTRDPGAFF. The CDR3 bases are TGTGCCAGCAGTACCCGGGATCCGGGGGCTTTCTTT.